Listed below are T cell receptor beta chains from one sample, sequenced in a study of T cell responses to AZD1222 COVID-19 vaccine. Assay: immunoSEQ multiplex PCR; the TCRdb copy retains only in-frame clones and omits some. The sample holds over 95,000 clones; about nine tenths are singletons and the top ten take approximately 6.4%. The sample here was peripheral blood, taken 28 days after the second AZD1222 dose. The receptor source for this set is an adult who received the AZD1222 COVID-19 vaccine. Each CDR3 is given with its conserved first and last residue. The D gene is left open where the match is weak. Size is stated for part of the rows, as once, few or many counts, or as a class when the clone is expanded.

D | J | size | V | length | CDR3 | DNA
NA | TRBJ1-2 | NA | TRBV9 | 13 | CASSVSTTSGYTF | TGTGCCAGCAGCGTGTCGACAACTAGTGGCTACACCTTC
NA | TRBJ1-1 | NA | TRBV27 | 14 | CASSPGHGRTEAFF | TGTGCCAGCAGTCCGGGACACGGGAGAACTGAAGCTTTCTTT
NA | TRBJ1-1 | medium-sized | TRBV19 | 13 | CASSIGWTTEAFF | TGTGCCAGTAGTATTGGGTGGACCACTGAAGCTTTCTTT
NA | TRBJ2-5 | NA | TRBV11-2 | 13 | CASSLVKGVTQYF | TGTGCCAGCAGCTTAGTAAAAGGGGTGACCCAGTACTTC
NA | TRBJ1-5 | NA | TRBV4-3 | 15 | CASSLGPESNQPQHF | TGCGCCAGCAGCCTGGGCCCGGAAAGCAATCAGCCCCAGCATTTT
TRBD1 | TRBJ1-3 | NA | TRBV18 | 15 | CASSPTGFSGNTIYF | TGTGCCAGCTCACCGACAGGGTTCTCTGGAAACACCATATATTTT
TRBD2 | TRBJ2-5 | NA | TRBV6-2/TRBV6-3 | 16 | CASSFRSGGIQETQYF | TGTGCCAGCAGTTTCCGTAGCGGGGGGATCCAAGAGACCCAGTACTTC
TRBD1 | TRBJ1-1 | NA | TRBV6-5 | 16 | CASSYSSGQGRTEAFF | TGTGCCAGCAGTTACTCGTCCGGACAGGGTAGGACTGAAGCTTTCTTT
NA | TRBJ2-1 | NA | TRBV7-7 | 15 | CASSFARAPLNEQFF | TGTGCCAGCAGCTTCGCCAGGGCCCCTCTAAATGAGCAGTTCTTC
NA | TRBJ1-2 | NA | TRBV5-1 | 14 | CASSLVVSLEGYTF | TGCGCCAGCAGCTTGGTGGTCAGTCTCGAGGGCTACACCTTC
NA | TRBJ1-1 | NA | TRBV6-6 | 14 | CASSQRGGNTEAFF | TGTGCCAGCAGTCAACGAGGGGGGAACACTGAAGCTTTCTTT